This passage covers 18 T cell receptor beta chains from one sample sequenced in a study of shared clonotypes between healthy human individuals. Clones were read by immunoSEQ multiplex PCR, and TCRdb kept only the in-frame ones, dropping some. The table records over 1.4 million clones, 95% to 97% of them present only once. The sequenced sample consisted of naive CD4+ T cells sorted from blood. The subset was: CD45RA+ positively selected. The receptors stem from a man in his thirties or forties in good health.

A single count supports this clone. J is TRBJ2-1 and V is TRBV10-1; possible D gene TRBD2, 5 bases. Germline V CDR1 and CDR2: WNHNN, SYGVQD (reference sequence). The CDR3 totals 13 residues. Between the trimmed V and J ends, which lost 6 bases and 1 base, there was a span of 7 bases. For the CDR3, the DNA is TGCGCCAGCAGCCCGGGGTCCTACAATGAGCAGTTCTTC. Amino acid sequence: CASSPGSYNEQFF.

This chain uses TRBV15 with TRBJ2-1; 9 bases agree with TRBD1. The CDR3 is 14 residues long. Germline V CDR1 and CDR2: LNHNV, YYDKDF (reference sequence). Unmatched junction bases numbered 3, after V lost 7 bases and J lost 2 bases. The CDR3 loop reads CATIQGAPYNEQFF. CDR3 in DNA: TGTGCCACCATACAGGGGGCACCCTACAATGAGCAGTTCTTC.

This clone was seen only once. The chain joins TRBV9 to TRBJ1-1; no firm D call. The V gene's germline CDR1 is SGDLS and CDR2 YYNGEE. The CDR3 extends over 15 amino acids. The V end lost 2 bases, the J end lost 1 base, and 12 bases lay between the germline ends. The DNA for the CDR3 is TGTGCCAGCAGCGTCGATCCCACAGCGAACACTGAAGCTTTCTTT. Protein: CASSVDPTANTEAFF.

This clone occurred once. The gene calls are TRBV27 and TRBJ2-7; 7 bases fit TRBD2. The junction had 11 bases not matched to a gene; V was cut back by 6 bases and J by 0 bases. This CDR3 contains 16 residues. The germline CDR1 and CDR2 sequences are MNHEY and SMNVEV (reference sequence). For the CDR3, the DNA is TGTGCCAGCAGGCAGAGATTAGCGGGCTTCTCCTACGAGCAGTACTTC. This translates into CASRQRLAGFSYEQYF.

The gene calls are TRBV5-5 and TRBJ1-4; maybe TRBD1 (5 bases). Between the trimmed V and J ends, which lost 2 bases and 8 bases, there was a span of 16 bases. Germline loops: CDR1 SGHKS, CDR2 YYEKEE (reference sequence). This CDR3 contains 15 residues. CDR3 nucleotide sequence: TGTGCCAGCAGCTTAAAGTTTGGGACCGCCGAAAAACTGTTTTTT. Its protein product is CASSLKFGTAEKLFF. Full variable domain (rest looked up from reference TRBV5-5 and TRBJ1-4): DAGVTQSPTHLIKTRGQQVTLRCSPISGHKSVSWYQQVLGQGPQFIFQYYEKEERGRGNFPDRFSARQFPNYSSELNVNALLLGDSALYLCASSLKFGTAEKLFFGSGTQLSVL.

This sequence joins TRBV5-1 and TRBJ2-6; the match to TRBD1 covers 9 bases. CDR1 is SGHRS and CDR2 is YFSETQ in the germline V gene. The J segment lost 0 bases and the V segment lost 5 bases, leaving 9 bases of the junction unmatched. The CDR3 runs 18 residues. The CDR3 loop is CASSKTRGQGSGANVLTF. CDR3 DNA sequence: TGCGCCAGCAGTAAAACCCGGGGACAGGGCTCTGGGGCCAACGTCCTGACTTTC.

The chain is built from TRBV18 and TRBJ1-4, with 9 positions matching TRBD1. The junction had 12 bases not matched to a gene; V was cut back by 3 bases and J by 13 bases. Germline CDR1 reads KGHSH; CDR2 reads LQKENI. The length of the CDR3 is 15 residues. CDR3 in amino acids: CASSPGQGRLPGLFF. Written as DNA, the CDR3 is TGTGCCAGCTCACCGGGACAGGGACGACTTCCAGGACTGTTTTTT.

The chain is built from TRBV2 and TRBJ2-1; 11 bases are a match to TRBD1. This CDR3 spans 15 amino acids. CDR1 SNHLY and CDR2 FYNNEI come from the germline V gene. V was clipped by 8 bases and J by 4 bases; unmatched bases: 7. CDR3 region: CASALGTGGYNEQFF. The CDR3 DNA sequence: TGTGCCAGCGCCTTGGGGACAGGGGGATACAATGAGCAGTTCTTC.

The chain employs TRBV5-1 and TRBJ2-1; 7 bases are a match to TRBD1. The V gene's germline CDR1 is SGHRS and CDR2 YFSETQ. The CDR3 extends over 18 amino acids. With 1 base clipped from V and 3 bases from J, the junction kept 13 bases outside the gene matches. CDR3 in amino acids: CASSLPTRDSLSYNEQFF. CDR3 nucleotide sequence: TGCGCCAGCAGCTTGCCTACTCGGGACAGTTTGAGCTACAATGAGCAGTTCTTC. The whole variable domain, filled in from reference TRBV5-1 and TRBJ2-1, reads KAGVTQTPRYLIKTRGQQVTLSCSPISGHRSVSWYQQTPGQGLQFLFEYFSETQRNKGNFPGRFSGRQFSNSRSEMNVSTLELGDSALYLCASSLPTRDSLSYNEQFFGPGTRLTVL.

The rearrangement uses TRBV5-5 and TRBJ2-5; D is possibly TRBD1 or TRBD2 (6 bases each). The CDR3 has 18 residues. Trimming removed 1 base from V and 2 bases from J, with 21 bases in between. Germline-derived CDR1 and CDR2 are SGHKS and YYEKEE (reference sequence). CDR3 coding DNA: TGTGCCAGCAGCTTGTTACCCGGGGGCAGGGTTCGGCAAGAGACCCAGTACTTC. Translating it yields CASSLLPGGRVRQETQYF.

CDR3 DNA sequence: TGCAGCGTTGTAGCAGGACCTCTTTCTAGTGAAGCTTTCTTT. This sequence encodes CSVVAGPLSSEAFF. V gene TRBV29-1 combines with J gene TRBJ1-1, with D uncertain. The V end was cut by 4 bases, the J end by 7 bases, with 19 bases between. CDR1 is SQVTM, CDR2 ANQGSEA, per germline. CDR3 length: 14 amino acids.

The chain has TRBV5-1 and TRBJ2-5; no firm D call. The V end lost 2 bases, the J end lost 5 bases, and 13 bases lay between the germline ends. The CDR3 consists of 14 residues. The germline V gene has CDR1 SGHRS and CDR2 YFSETQ. The CDR3 is CASSFYGAGETQYF. CDR3 bases: TGCGCCAGCAGCTTTTACGGAGCTGGGGAGACCCAGTACTTC.

The chain links TRBV5-4 to TRBJ1-4; D not certain. This CDR3 is built from 14 residues. V was cut by 4 bases and J by 0 bases, with 7 bases left in between. Germline assignment: CDR1 SGHNT and CDR2 YYREEE (reference sequence). The CDR3 protein is CASSQDSTNEKLFF. Written as DNA, the CDR3 is TGTGCCAGCAGCCAGGACTCAACTAATGAAAAACTGTTTTTT.

The chain has TRBV7-3 and TRBJ2-3; 11 nucleotides agree with TRBD2. CDR3 length: 14 amino acids. The germline gives CDR1 SGHTA, CDR2 FQGTGA. V gave up 2 bases and J gave up 11 bases; unmatched junction bases: 6. CDR3 coding DNA: TGTGCCAGCAGCTTACCGGGACTAGCGGATCGGCAGTATTTT. It yields the protein CASSLPGLADRQYF.

The V and J genes are TRBV6-1 and TRBJ2-5; 7 bases are a match to TRBD2. The trim removed 7 bases at V and 5 bases at J, leaving 10 bases unmatched. This CDR3 is built from 14 residues. CDR1 and CDR2 (germline): MNHNS, SASEGT. CDR3 residues: CASNGGGRGETQYF. The CDR3 nucleotides are TGTGCCAGCAATGGCGGCGGGAGAGGGGAGACCCAGTACTTC.

The rearrangement uses TRBV19 and TRBJ2-2; TRBD2 is a possible D gene (5 bases). Germline V CDR1 and CDR2: LNHDA, SQIVND (reference sequence). Trimming took off 1 base at V and 1 base at J, with 16 bases between the two ends. The CDR3 has 18 residues. The CDR3 nucleotides are TGTGCCAGTAGTATAGTATTCGCTAGCAGAAGGAACACCGGGGAGCTGTTTTTT. As protein: CASSIVFASRRNTGELFF.

The J gene is TRBJ2-3, the V gene TRBV28; no clear D. CDR3 length: 12 amino acids. Trimming cost V 7 bases and J 6 bases, with 11 bases left between them. Germline CDR1 reads MDHEN; CDR2 reads SYDVKM. In nucleotides, the CDR3 is TGTGCCAGCATGCTTCCCGCGGATACGCAGTATTTT. As protein: CASMLPADTQYF.

V usage is TRBV6-6 and J usage is TRBJ2-3; weak D call: TRBD2 (5 bases). Germline values: CDR1 MNHNY, CDR2 SVGAGI (reference sequence). Trimming left V 4 bases short and J 2 bases short, with 7 bases between. This CDR3 is built from 13 residues. The CDR3: CASSWTYTDTQYF. The CDR3 bases are TGTGCCAGCAGTTGGACTTACACAGATACGCAGTATTTT.